This record covers a single TCR beta chain. Its antigen is not known. The record originates from a study of cytotoxic CD8 clonotypes in ibrutinib-treated CLL. Turning to the study itself: Recorded responses included approximately 24 partial and 2 complete; following median about 68 months, approximately 15 stayed remitted and around twelve progressed.

General observations from the study: Treatment left the uncommon public clonotypes either contracted or stable in frequency. At the start, clonality exceeded age-matched healthy donors and followed circulating CD8+ T-cell counts.

CDR1 and CDR2 (germline): LGHNA, YSLEER. The CDR3 length is 15 residues. J gave up 6 bases and V 0 bases, and 8 bases lay outside the gene matches. The table came from immunoSEQ multiplex PCR; TCRdb's copy has only in-frame clones and leaves some out. The data show approximately 50,000 clones, with roughly 54% seen just once and about 24% held by the top ten. Here the sequenced sample was PBMCs, taken at disease progression, from a patient treated with ibrutinib. The rearrangement joins TRBV4-3 to TRBJ2-7; 7 positions match TRBD1. The source is a human donor with chronic lymphocytic leukemia. As DNA, the CDR3 is TGCGCCAGCAGCCAAGATTGGCAGGGGGTAGGCGAGCAGTACTTC. This encodes CASSQDWQGVGEQYF.